The TCR beta chain under discussion was sequenced for a study of blood T cell repertoires in COVID-19. Looking at the study overall: Specimens from acute and convalescent COVID-19 originated in the United States, Italy and Spain. Nucleic acid was either cDNA or gDNA, and it came from T cells, B-cell-depleted T cells, or PBMCs.

As processed by the authors: From reference gene primer amplification, estimates of nucleated cell counts were derived. Profiled with immunoSEQ multiplex PCR; TCRdb holds only in-frame clones, not every one. The V and J calls and the clone size are those of that table, but D and trimming were determined from the DNA. This repertoire shows roughly 100,000 clones, roughly 71% found once; its top ten account for around 10%. Trimming took 2 bases from V and 2 from J, leaving 19 bases between them. CDR1 is SEHNR and CDR2 is FQNEAQ in the germline V gene (reference sequence). The CDR3 consists of 18 residues.

The TCR originated in a woman aged 80 or older with acute or convalescent COVID-19. This chain links TRBV7-9 with TRBJ1-3; possibly TRBD1 for D (6 bases). The sample consisted of peripheral blood. The CDR3 is CASSLPGGSPSAGNTIYF. The DNA of the CDR3 is TGTGCCAGCAGCTTACCGGGGGGCAGCCCGAGTGCTGGAAACACCATATATTTT.